This T cell receptor beta chain was recovered during a study of human T cells and chemical hapten exposure (dated by TCRdb to 2020 to 2022). The study in broad terms: Libraries were combined into a pool for sequencing, and differences in TCR yield between samples came mainly from small differences in library volumes within the pool. The study tracked peripheral blood TCR repertoire changes in vivo during primary and secondary sensitization to the hapten diphenylcyclopropenone (DPC) in alopecia patients. Here is what the overall study found, with its caveats: Repeated subsampling changed both the strength of the expansion versus patch-test correlation and the threshold at which that correlation became significant. The number of TCRs above 1 in 1000 frequency did not change with DPC sensitization; there was no evidence of global repertoire structure alterations.

Library preparation attached unique molecular identifiers to individual cDNA molecules for quantitative, reproducible TCR counting. For every blood RNA sample, sequencing covered both the TCR alpha and TCR beta chains. In the authors' own workflow: A median of roughly 99,000 TCRs per sample was observed, with a range of 23,224 to 690,600. The Decombinator software suite was used to annotate V, J and CDR3 in the TCR reads. For PS versus PT1 abundance plots, all samples were subsampled to the same number of TCRs (28,000). TCRs were defined as expanded if absent before sensitization and observed at least eight times at the 2-week time point. TCRdb ran its own pipeline on the public reads, namely fastp trimming at Q25 and MiXCR clone calling, and kept in-frame beta chains. Every entry covers one CDR3 protein and lists the most common genes and DNA from its rows. These V and J calls are TCRdb output, not the study's own analysis. Present in this sample are 100,000 to 150,000 distinct CDR3 sequences, 8.5% to 9% of which were seen just once. Clones ranked in the top ten supply about 1.4% of the sample.

From the germline V gene, CDR1 is SGHRS and CDR2 is YFSETQ. Relative to germline, V is 4 bases shorter and J is 3 bases shorter, with 18 bases between their ends. CDR3 length: 16 amino acids, cysteine to phenylalanine. Only the CDR3 portion is preserved as DNA: 48 bases, with reading frame beginning at the first base. The sample holds many counts of this clonotype. Its antigen remains unidentified. One base away there is no much larger clone; base qualities are not given. Total RNA was extracted from unfractionated whole blood that had been collected in Tempus Blood RNA tubes. Roughly 5 healthy volunteers served as TCR sequencing controls and were bled at day 0, 2 weeks and 6 weeks.

This receptor chain uses TRBV5-1 and TRBJ2-3, with a weak D call of TRBD1 (6 bases match). The clonotype comes from a human donor in good health. Some clones in this sample may be carry-over from other donors' samples. Donor details come from another sample of the same person, matched by shared clones. The sample was whole blood. CDR3 sequence: CASSTWTAFFTDTQYF. In nucleotide form, the sequence is TGCGCCAGCAGCACCTGGACAGCCTTCTTTACAGATACGCAGTATTTT.